This T cell receptor (beta chain) emerged from a study of blood T cell repertoires in COVID-19. Background on the study: The samples span acute and convalescent COVID-19 from the United States, Italy and Spain. T cells, B-cell-depleted T cells, or PBMCs provided the cDNA or gDNA that served as material.

This CDR3 has 18 amino acids. V was shortened by 3 bases and J by 2 bases, with 20 bases between the two germline ends. Germline values: CDR1 SNHLY, CDR2 FYNNEI. As originally analysed: Nucleated cell counts were estimated from reference gene primer amplification. Only in-frame clones appear in the TCRdb table, and some are missing; sequencing was by immunoSEQ multiplex PCR. V, J and clone size derive from that table, while D and trimming were established from the DNA sequence. The sample carries over 100,000 clones, roughly three quarters recorded once. This clone was seen more than once but under ten times.

This TCR was recovered from an elderly woman with acute or convalescent COVID-19. The V call is TRBV2, the J call TRBJ1-5; D perhaps matches TRBD1 (5 bases). Specimen: peripheral blood. The CDR3 bases are TGTGCCAGCAGTGAGGGGACCCTGGGGGGTGGTGGCAATCAGCCCCAGCATTTT. Translating it yields CASSEGTLGGGGNQPQHF.